The clone carrying this T cell receptor beta chain came up once. No antigen is known for it. CDR1 and CDR2 (germline): SGHRS, YFSETQ. The length of the CDR3 is 16 residues. Trimming left V 6 bases short and J 5 bases short, with 24 bases between. Libraries from sorted cells each used 750,000 to 1,000,000 CD4+ or CD8+ T cells. This entry comes from a study of neurological immune-mediated disorders. Findings of the study overall: Multiple sclerosis, the disease with the least TCR clonal expansion, fell below healthy controls, whereas HTLV-1-associated myelopathy showed the most. Expanded clones shared no CDR3 amino acid sequences across subjects, suggesting private repertoires in all groups.

It was by 5'RACE with 10-nucleotide random UMIs that the cDNA was made. TCRdb processed the 5' RACE reads anew with MiXCR; each CDR3 protein has one entry. Of 30,000 to 45,000 distinct CDR3 sequences in the sample, approximately 10% were seen once. This sequence was found in a woman between 25 and 40 years old with HTLV-1-associated myelopathy (HAM/TSP). What was sequenced was CD4+ T cells from blood. The chain uses TRBV5-1 and TRBJ2-7, with D hard to call. In nucleotides, the CDR3 is TGCGCCAGCACTCCGCCGGAGACATGGCGATTTAACGAGCAGTACTTC. Protein product: CASTPPETWRFNEQYF.